This T cell receptor (beta chain) is drawn from a study of tumor-infiltrating lymphocytes in primary liver carcinoma. Study overall: Per sample, productive TCRbeta reads numbered roughly 3.5 to 7.13 million, similar across tissue types.

Findings of the study overall: Tumor samples exhibited a significantly greater top-250-clone fraction than blood samples (p = 0.039).

The germline V gene encodes CDR1 MDHEN and CDR2 SYDVKM. This CDR3 comprises 20 residues. The researchers produced TCR beta cDNA from 500 ng total RNA with a constant-region primer. Amplification in three nested multiplex PCR rounds with slightly modified ARM-PCR gave rise to TCR beta libraries. Forward primers for TRBV1-TRBV30 and a C-beta reverse primer served the first two PCR rounds, at 10 cycles each. TCRdb recomputed calls from the multiplex PCR reads with MiXCR, one row per CDR3 protein. The data contain over 75,000 distinct CDR3 sequences, around 68% of them singletons. This clonotype was seen a handful of times. Its antigen is unidentified. An end of the junction does not agree with germline; a read error may underlie this. For each extraction, RNA and DNA were obtained together from about 19-30 mg of unsorted bulk tissue. The patients, who had chronic HBV infection, were treatment-naive (untreated).

The sequence was collected from a man in his forties with primary liver carcinoma and hepatitis B virus infection. This chain uses TRBV28 with TRBJ2-6; 12 nucleotides align to TRBD1. Sample: tumor-adjacent normal liver tissue. DNA for the CDR3: TGTGCCAGCAGTTACCTCCGGGACAGGGGGCGCTACTCTGGGGCCGACGTCCTGACTTTC. This codes for CASSYLRDRGRYSGADVLTF.